Sequencing of this T cell receptor (beta chain) was carried out in a study of cytomegalovirus exposure and HLA in healthy donors. Findings and limits, study-wide: Highly shared variants forming one cluster were likely a sequencing artifact. It was confirmed in vitro that a few of the CMV-associated chains were specific for CMV antigens.

This CDR3 contains 14 residues. Germline loops: CDR1 MNHNS, CDR2 SASEGT. The V end lost 4 bases, the J end lost 2 bases, and 11 bases lay between the germline ends. With 60 Vbeta and 13 Jbeta primers, the PCR was carried out. In the original processing: Later, an analysis found about 77 million unique TCR beta chains, and about 10 million of these were shared. Assay: immunoSEQ multiplex PCR; the TCRdb copy retains only in-frame clones and omits some. That table supplies the V and J calls and clone size; D and trimming were determined from the DNA. The table lists about 170,000 clones, 65% to 80% of them singletons, with 2.5% to 3.5% in the top ten. Details on this clone: What it binds is not known.

The receptor's source is a woman in her 50s in good health and CMV-seropositive. The specimen was PBMCs. V is TRBV6-1 and J is TRBJ1-2; tentative D call: TRBD1 (5 bases). CDR3 in amino acids: CASSAVAGNYGYTF. In DNA form, the CDR3 reads TGTGCCAGCAGTGCCGTTGCAGGGAACTATGGCTACACCTTC.